The next 2 T cell receptor beta chains were all read from a single sample in a study of PD-L1 blockade in urothelial cancer. The time point denotes: peripheral blood 6 weeks after treatment start. The assay was immunoSEQ multiplex PCR, and TCRdb's table has in-frame clones only and misses some. Of roughly 100,000 clones listed, approximately 87% were seen once; the top ten hold roughly 8%. This sample comprised PBMCs, obtained around atezolizumab (anti-PD-L1) treatment. The receptors originated from a man aged 65-85 years with urothelial cancer.

This rearrangement joins TRBV19 to TRBJ1-2, with a possible D match to TRBD1 (6 bases). The CDR3 consists of 16 residues. With 8 bases removed from V and 0 bases from J, the gap between germline ends came to 19 bases. CDR1 is LNHDA, CDR2 SQIVND, per germline (reference sequence). CDR3 nucleotide sequence: TGTGCCAGTGGTTCTCACAGGGACACCCCTAACTATGGCTACACCTTC. Its protein product is CASGSHRDTPNYGYTF.

This chain uses TRBV9 with TRBJ2-7, with 11 bases lining up with TRBD2. The CDR3 has 14 residues. J was trimmed by 6 bases and V by 0 bases; bases with no gene match: 2. Per the germline V gene, CDR1 is SGDLS and CDR2 is YYNGEE. In nucleotides, the CDR3 is TGTGCCAGCAGCGTAGAACTAGCGGGAGCCGAGCAGTACTTC. Translated: CASSVELAGAEQYF.